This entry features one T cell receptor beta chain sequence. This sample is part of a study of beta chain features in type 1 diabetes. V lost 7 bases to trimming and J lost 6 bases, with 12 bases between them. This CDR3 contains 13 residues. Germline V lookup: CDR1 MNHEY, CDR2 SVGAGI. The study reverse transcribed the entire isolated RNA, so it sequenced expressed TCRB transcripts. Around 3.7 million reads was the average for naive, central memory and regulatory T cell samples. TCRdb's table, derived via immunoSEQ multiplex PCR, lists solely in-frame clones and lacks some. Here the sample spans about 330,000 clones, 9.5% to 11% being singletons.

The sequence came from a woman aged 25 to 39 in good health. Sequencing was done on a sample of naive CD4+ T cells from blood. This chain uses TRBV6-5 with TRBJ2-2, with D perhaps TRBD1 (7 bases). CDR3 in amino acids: CASTQGGPGELFF. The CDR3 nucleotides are TGTGCCAGCACCCAGGGGGGTCCCGGGGAGCTGTTTTTT.